Following are 13 T cell receptor beta chains from one sample sequenced in a study of OX40 agonist ivuxolimab in advanced cancers. Data came from immunoSEQ multiplex PCR; TCRdb stores just in-frame clones and leaves some out. This sample yields roughly 66,000 clones, of which 80% are seen a single time; 0.95% to 1.5% belongs to the top ten. The source material was CD4+ or CD8+ T cells sorted from blood, sampled in a trial of the OX40 agonist ivuxolimab. All receptors derive from an adult with an advanced solid tumor such as melanoma, head and neck, liver or kidney cancer.

The V call is TRBV6-5, the J call TRBJ1-5; D not certain. Germline lookup yields CDR1 MNHEY and CDR2 SVGAGI. CDR3 size: 12 residues. Deletions cut 5 bases from V and 0 bases from J, with 2 bases between. The CDR3 coding sequence is TGTGCCAGCAGTGGTAGCAATCAGCCCCAGCATTTT. Its translation: CASSGSNQPQHF.

This chain uses TRBV2 with TRBJ2-2, with 12 bases identical to TRBD2. The CDR3 runs 14 residues. CDR1 and CDR2 from the germline V gene are SNHLY and FYNNEI. The ends lost 8 bases at V and 6 bases at J; junction bases unmatched: 4. The CDR3 region has the DNA TGTGCCAGCCTAGCGGGGGGGCCGGCCGGGGAGCTGTTTTTT. Amino acids: CASLAGGPAGELFF.

This clone was picked up a small number of times. V is TRBV5-4 and J is TRBJ2-1; 8 bases match TRBD2. This CDR3 is 15 amino acids long. CDR1 is SGHNT, CDR2 YYREEE, per germline (reference sequence). The junction had 12 bases not matched to a gene; V was cut back by 4 bases and J by 9 bases. The CDR3 spells CASSPKGWLAGEQFF. The DNA of the CDR3 is TGTGCCAGCAGCCCTAAGGGGTGGCTAGCGGGTGAGCAGTTCTTC.

The chain has TRBV5-8 and TRBJ1-5; 9 bases are shared with TRBD1. Trimming took 4 bases from V and 4 from J; bases not matched to a gene: 6. CDR3 length equals 15 residues. Germline CDR1 reads SGHTS; CDR2 reads YDEGEE. The CDR3 DNA reads TGTGCCAGCAGCCCCGGGACAGGGAAGAATCAGCCCCAGCATTTT. This codes for CASSPGTGKNQPQHF.

V is TRBV11-1 and J is TRBJ2-5; TRBD2 might be the D (5 bases). This CDR3 spans 14 amino acids. Trimming pared 7 bases from V and 5 bases from J, leaving 17 bases between. Germline V gene sequence: CDR1 SGHAT, CDR2 FQDESV (reference sequence). The CDR3 here is CASTRYSWEETQYF. As DNA, the CDR3 is TGTGCCAGCACCCGCTACTCGTGGGAGGAGACCCAGTACTTC.

The gene calls are TRBV5-4 and TRBJ1-1; tentatively, D is TRBD1 (5 bases). The CDR3 covers 16 residues. Germline loops: CDR1 SGHNT, CDR2 YYREEE (reference sequence). V was pared by 4 bases and J by 2 bases, with 18 bases between. CDR3 sequence reads: CASSQDLTQVNTEAFF. Written as DNA, the CDR3 is TGTGCCAGCAGCCAAGACCTAACACAGGTTAACACTGAAGCTTTCTTT.

V gene TRBV6-6 combines with J gene TRBJ1-1; D is uncertain. V lost 4 bases to trimming and J lost 1 base, with 7 bases between them. This CDR3 is 13 amino acids long. In germline, CDR1 is MNHNY, CDR2 SVGAGI (reference sequence). Here the CDR3 DNA reads TGTGCCAGCAGTTGGGAACAGAACACTGAAGCTTTCTTT. Translation: CASSWEQNTEAFF.

The V call is TRBV25-1, the J call TRBJ2-2; TRBD1 matches at 8 bases. Germline V gene data show CDR1 as MGHDK and CDR2 as SYGVNS. This CDR3 has 13 residues. With V trimmed by 7 bases and J by 10 bases, 8 bases remained unmatched. The CDR3 protein is CASKVRGHAELFF. CDR3 DNA sequence: TGTGCCAGCAAGGTCAGGGGGCATGCGGAGCTGTTTTTT.

This chain joins TRBV5-1 and TRBJ2-7; no clear D gene. CDR1 and CDR2 (germline): SGHRS, YFSETQ. V dropped 4 bases and J dropped 1 base, with 3 bases sitting between them. CDR3 size: 11 residues. CDR3 region: CASSRSYEQYF. For the CDR3, the DNA is TGCGCCAGCAGCCGGTCCTACGAGCAGTACTTC.

This chain joins TRBV11-2 and TRBJ1-6; D is uncertain. The V and J ends lost 0 bases and 7 bases respectively, with 10 bases between them. CDR3 length: 15 residues. Germline lookup yields CDR1 SGHAT and CDR2 FQNNGV. CDR3 bases: TGTGCCAGCAGCTTAGATCCAGCTACGAATTCACCCCTCCACTTT. This codes for CASSLDPATNSPLHF.

V and J are TRBV29-1 and TRBJ2-7; TRBD1 matches at 7 bases. This CDR3 comprises 12 residues. The ends lost 4 bases at V and 7 bases at J; junction bases unmatched: 7. Germline CDR1 reads SQVTM; CDR2 reads ANQGSEA. CDR3 protein: CSVAIRGYEQYF. The DNA for the CDR3 is TGCAGCGTTGCGATCAGGGGGTATGAGCAGTACTTC.

This clone was seen a few times. The rearrangement uses TRBV10-2 and TRBJ1-5; possibly TRBD1 for D (6 bases). The CDR3 sequence is 13 residues long. Trimming pared 6 bases from V and 6 bases from J, leaving 12 bases between. The germline gives CDR1 WSHSY, CDR2 SAAADI. The CDR3 loop reads CASSPGQGQPQHF. The CDR3 region has the DNA TGCGCCAGCAGCCCGGGACAAGGTCAGCCCCAGCATTTT.

The rearrangement joins TRBV6-4 to TRBJ1-3; weak D call: TRBD1 (5 bases). Trimming stripped 4 bases from V and 5 bases from J, with 18 bases between. CDR1 is MRHNA, CDR2 SNTAGT, per germline. The CDR3 totals 16 residues. CDR3 coding DNA: TGTGCCAGCAGTGGCCCTGGGACCCTGGAAAGAAACACCATATATTTT. Amino acids: CASSGPGTLERNTIYF.